The 25 T cell receptor beta chains presented below share a single source sample, sequenced in a study of T cell repertoires in cytomegalovirus infection. Each CDR3 protein is one row after TCRdb ran MiXCR on the reads. The data contain almost 90,000 distinct CDR3 sequences, around 28% of them singletons. Their antigens are not known. The material sequenced was CD8+ T cells from cultured PBMCs, taken from culture after CMV antigen stimulation. Receptor source: a human donor in good health (CMV status not recorded). Some clones in this sample may be carry-over from other donors' samples.

This clonotype was found many times. This chain connects TRBV6-1 to TRBJ2-3; no firm D call. CDR3 length: 13 residues. With 6 bases removed from V and 2 bases from J, the gap between germline ends came to 9 bases. The V gene's germline CDR1 is MNHNS and CDR2 SASEGT. This chain's CDR3 is CASRVVDTDTQYF. The CDR3 DNA reads as TGTGCCAGCAGGGTCGTAGACACAGATACGCAGTATTTT.

This clonotype was seen only a few times. The gene calls are TRBV7-8 and TRBJ2-7; a weak D match, TRBD2 (5 bases). The germline gives CDR1 SGHVS, CDR2 FQNEAQ. V was trimmed by 0 bases and J by 5 bases, leaving 20 bases between them. The CDR3 extends over 17 amino acids. This CDR3 is CASSLAWGVQLNDEQYF. CDR3 sequence (DNA): TGTGCCAGCAGCTTAGCGTGGGGAGTCCAGCTAAACGACGAGCAGTACTTC.

This clonotype was found a few times. The V and J genes are TRBV2 and TRBJ2-3; 11 positions agree with TRBD2. The germline V gene encodes CDR1 SNHLY and CDR2 FYNNEI. V was clipped by 7 bases and J by 10 bases; unmatched bases: 22. This CDR3 is 18 amino acids long. CDR3 amino acids: CASTEFPPVAGGPESQYF. Here the CDR3 DNA reads TGTGCCAGCACCGAATTCCCCCCCGTAGCGGGGGGGCCCGAATCGCAGTATTTT.

The chain is built from TRBV4-1 and TRBJ1-2; possibly TRBD1 for D (5 bases). Per the germline V gene, CDR1 is MGHRA and CDR2 is YSYEKL. The CDR3 consists of 14 residues. The V end lost 2 bases, the J end lost 3 bases, and 10 bases lay between the germline ends. The CDR3: CASSQSQGDYGYTF. The CDR3 bases are TGCGCCAGCAGCCAAAGCCAGGGAGACTATGGCTACACCTTC.

This clonotype was observed a few times. CDR3 loop: CASSTLGPIPYEQYF. The CDR3 DNA is TGTGCCAGCAGTACCCTTGGTCCAATACCCTACGAGCAGTACTTC. The V and J genes are TRBV6-1 and TRBJ2-7; D not resolved. The CDR3 runs 15 residues. Looked up from germline, CDR1 is MNHNS and CDR2 is SASEGT. Trimming removed 5 bases from V and 2 bases from J, with 16 bases in between.

This clonotype was picked up a small number of times. The genes are TRBV12-3 or TRBV12-4 and TRBJ2-1; TRBD2 matches at 9 bases. V lost 5 bases, J lost 6 bases, and 8 bases stayed unmatched. This CDR3 is built from 15 residues. The CDR3 loop is CASSKVAGGPNEQFF. The CDR3 nucleotides read TGTGCCAGCAGTAAAGTTGCGGGGGGGCCCAATGAGCAGTTCTTC.

This clonotype showed up just a few times. The rearrangement uses TRBV2 and TRBJ2-6, with a tentative D call TRBD1 (5 bases). V dropped 3 bases and J dropped 1 base, with 13 bases sitting between them. CDR3 length: 17 amino acids. In germline, CDR1 is SNHLY, CDR2 FYNNEI. In DNA form, the CDR3 reads TGTGCCAGCAGTGATGGGCAGGGATGGTCTGGGGCCAACGTCCTGACTTTC. This sequence encodes CASSDGQGWSGANVLTF.

In this sample, this clonotype turned up a few times. V usage is TRBV19 and J usage is TRBJ2-7; no clear D gene. This CDR3 is 14 amino acids long. The germline V gene has CDR1 LNHDA and CDR2 SQIVND (reference sequence). V lost 3 bases, J lost 0 bases, and 9 bases lay in between. CDR3 sequence reads: CASSMVPSSYEQYF. DNA for the CDR3: TGTGCCAGTAGTATGGTTCCGAGCTCCTACGAGCAGTACTTC.

V and J are TRBV11-2 and TRBJ1-1, with a tentative D call TRBD1 (5 bases). Deletions cut 1 base from V and 7 bases from J, with 7 bases between. CDR1 and CDR2 (germline): SGHAT, FQNNGV. The CDR3 extends over 12 amino acids. The CDR3 here is CASSLGGFEAFF. The CDR3 nucleotides read TGTGCCAGCAGCTTAGGGGGGTTTGAAGCTTTCTTT.

There are many counts of this clonotype. The gene calls are TRBV7-6 and TRBJ2-5, with TRBD1 matching 8 bases. CDR1 is SGHVS and CDR2 is FNYEAQ in the germline V gene. This CDR3 region has 15 residues. The ends lost 5 bases at V and 5 bases at J; junction bases unmatched: 10. Here the CDR3 reads CASSLNRGFTETQYF. DNA of the CDR3: TGTGCCAGCAGCCTAAACAGGGGGTTTACGGAGACCCAGTACTTC. Using reference TRBV7-6 and TRBJ2-5 for the parts outside the CDR3, the full variable domain is GAGVSQSPRYKVTKRGQDVALRCDPISGHVSLYWYRQALGQGPEFLTYFNYEAQQDKSGLPNDRFSAERPEGSISTLTIQRTEQRDSAMYRCASSLNRGFTETQYFGPGTRLLVL.

This clonotype was found a few times. The V and J genes are TRBV9 and TRBJ1-1, with 10 bases lining up with TRBD1. This CDR3 has 16 amino acids. Trimming took 3 bases from V and 3 from J; bases not matched to a gene: 8. Germline V lookup: CDR1 SGDLS, CDR2 YYNGEE. The CDR3 reads CASSATGGGKYTEAFF. Here the CDR3 DNA reads TGTGCCAGCAGCGCGACAGGGGGCGGGAAGTACACTGAAGCTTTCTTT.

The chain uses TRBV7-8 and TRBJ2-7; 12 bases agree with TRBD2. Germline CDR1 SGHVS, CDR2 FQNEAQ. V was clipped by 8 bases and J by 2 bases; unmatched bases: 7. The CDR3 is 15 residues long. The CDR3 spells CASYGGLAGTYEQYF. The CDR3 bases are TGTGCCAGCTACGGAGGACTAGCGGGGACCTACGAGCAGTACTTC.

The J gene is TRBJ2-1, the V gene TRBV7-9; 7 bases match TRBD2. The CDR3 contains 16 residues. In germline, CDR1 is SEHNR, CDR2 FQNEAQ (reference sequence). Trimming cost V 5 bases and J 3 bases; bases outside gene matches: 10. CDR3 coding DNA: TGTGCCAGCAGCAGCTCTAGCGGTTCTATCTACAATGAGCAGTTCTTC. Translated, it gives CASSSSSGSIYNEQFF.

At least ten counts were recorded for this clonotype. The V call is TRBV24-1, the J call TRBJ2-3; D is ambiguous. This CDR3 region has 15 residues. The V end was cut by 1 base, the J end by 2 bases, with 9 bases between. Germline CDR1 is KGHDR and CDR2 is SFDVKD. Here the CDR3 reads CATSDLTDHTDTQYF. Here the CDR3 DNA reads TGTGCCACCAGTGATTTAACAGACCACACAGATACGCAGTATTTT.

There are many counts of this clonotype. The V call is TRBV7-2, the J call TRBJ1-2; the D gene is possibly TRBD1 (5 bases). Germline CDR1 and CDR2: SGHTA and FQGNSA. Trimming cost V 4 bases and J 2 bases, with 8 bases left between them. The CDR3 loop spans 13 amino acids. CDR3 sequence reads: CASSSQGNYGYTF. In DNA form, the CDR3 reads TGTGCCAGCAGCTCGCAGGGAAACTATGGCTACACCTTC.

This clonotype occurred once. This rearrangement joins TRBV4-2 to TRBJ2-7; tentatively, D is TRBD1 (5 bases). V was shortened by 3 bases and J by 3 bases, with 12 bases between the two germline ends. CDR3 length: 14 amino acids. Germline CDR1 LGHNA, CDR2 YNFKEQ. In DNA form, the CDR3 reads TGTGCCAGCAGCCAGTCGACAGCAGACTACGAGCAGTACTTC. This encodes CASSQSTADYEQYF.

This chain connects TRBV7-9 to TRBJ2-1, with 8 bases fitting TRBD2. Germline CDR1 and CDR2: SEHNR and FQNEAQ (reference sequence). This CDR3 is 12 amino acids long. The V segment lost 5 bases and the J segment 15 bases; nucleotides outside the gene matches: 9. The CDR3 is CASSDISGTWFF. The CDR3 DNA is TGTGCCAGCAGCGACATTAGCGGGACCTGGTTCTTC.

V gene TRBV9 combines with J gene TRBJ2-7; 8 positions match TRBD2. CDR3 length equals 15 residues. Germline trimming cut 3 bases from V and 0 bases from J; bases unmatched to any gene: 5. CDR1 SGDLS and CDR2 YYNGEE come from the germline V gene. CDR3 nucleotides: TGTGCCAGCAGCGCAAGCGGGGGACTCTCCTACGAGCAGTACTTC. Translation: CASSASGGLSYEQYF.

This clonotype was seen more than once but under ten times. J is TRBJ2-1 and V is TRBV9; the match to TRBD2 covers 12 bases. Unmatched junction bases numbered 1, after V lost 2 bases and J lost 4 bases. Germline V CDR1 and CDR2: SGDLS, YYNGEE. This CDR3 spans 15 amino acids. Here the CDR3 DNA reads TGTGCCAGCAGCGTTCTAGCGGGGGGGTACAATGAGCAGTTCTTC. It codes for CASSVLAGGYNEQFF. The variable domain in full, completed from reference TRBV9 and TRBJ2-1, reads DSGVTQTPKHLITATGQRVTLRCSPRSGDLSVYWYQQSLDQGLQFLIQYYNGEERAKGNILERFSAQQFPDLHSELNLSSLELGDSALYFCASSVLAGGYNEQFFGPGTRLTVL.

This clonotype showed up just a few times. The chain links TRBV6-5 to TRBJ2-1; TRBD2 matches at 14 bases. There are 15 residues in the CDR3. Trimming took 6 bases from V and 8 from J; bases not matched to a gene: 6. Germline-derived CDR1 and CDR2 are MNHEY and SVGAGI. The CDR3 DNA reads as TGTGCCAGCAGGGAGACTAGCGGGGGGGCCGATGAGCAGTTCTTC. Its translation: CASRETSGGADEQFF.

This clonotype turned up a few times. The rearrangement joins TRBV3-1 to TRBJ2-1; a possible D gene is TRBD1 (6 bases). The germline V gene encodes CDR1 LGHDT and CDR2 YNNKEL (reference sequence). The V end lost 6 bases, the J end lost 9 bases, and 24 bases lay between the germline ends. The CDR3 has 16 residues. As DNA, the CDR3 is TGTGCCAGCAGTCTTACAGGGTTAGAGTTCAAGGGTGAGCAGTTCTTC. Its protein is CASSLTGLEFKGEQFF.

This clonotype was observed a single time. The chain combines TRBV6-2 or TRBV6-3 with TRBJ1-5; D gene unclear. CDR1 is MNHEY and CDR2 is SVGEGT in the germline V gene. The CDR3 runs 16 residues. Trimming cost V 5 bases and J 4 bases, with 18 bases left between them. The CDR3 region has the DNA TGTGCCAGCAGTCACACCCGAGCTACGTCGAATCAGCCCCAGCATTTT. Translation gives CASSHTRATSNQPQHF.

This chain links TRBV25-1 with TRBJ1-1; no clear D gene. Germline V gives CDR1 MGHDK, CDR2 SYGVNS. The V and J ends lost 3 bases and 0 bases respectively, with 11 bases between them. The CDR3 loop spans 15 amino acids. The DNA of the CDR3 is TGTGCCAGCAGTGACGGCAGAACTTTGAACACTGAAGCTTTCTTT. It codes for CASSDGRTLNTEAFF.

The chain couples TRBV4-1 to TRBJ2-7; D is ambiguous. This CDR3 spans 13 amino acids. The germline gives CDR1 MGHRA, CDR2 YSYEKL. The V end lost 1 base, the J end lost 3 bases, and 7 bases lay between the germline ends. The CDR3 DNA is TGCGCCAGCAGCCAAGGGATTAGCTACGAGCAGTACTTC. Protein sequence: CASSQGISYEQYF.

This chain connects TRBV5-4 to TRBJ2-1, with TRBD1 matching 9 bases. With V trimmed by 7 bases and J by 6 bases, 5 bases remained unmatched. Germline lookup yields CDR1 SGHNT and CDR2 YYREEE (reference sequence). This CDR3 contains 13 residues. CDR3 nucleotides: TGTGCCAGCTTGAAGACAGGGGGCAATGAGCAGTTCTTC. Protein product: CASLKTGGNEQFF.